Each of the 24 T cell receptor beta chains below was sequenced from the same sample in a study of shared clonotypes between healthy human individuals. Profiling relied on immunoSEQ multiplex PCR, and the TCRdb table lists in-frame clones only, not all of them. Seen here are millions of clones, over 90% observed once, and the top ten hold 0.39%. The sample taken for sequencing was naive CD4+ T cells from PBMCs. Documented subset: CD45RA+ positively selected. All receptors derive from a man aged 18 to 29 in good health. Some clones in this sample may be carry-over from other donors' samples.

The count of this clone is one. The chain uses TRBV5-1 and TRBJ1-1; the D gene is possibly TRBD1 (6 bases). CDR1 and CDR2 from the germline V gene are SGHRS and YFSETQ. CDR3 length: 15 residues. Trimming cost V 2 bases and J 4 bases, with 15 bases left between them. The CDR3 sequence is CASSFGGAVGTEAFF. The CDR3 DNA is TGCGCCAGCAGCTTTGGGGGCGCGGTGGGCACTGAAGCTTTCTTT.

This chain joins TRBV5-1 and TRBJ1-4; TRBD1 is a possible D gene (5 bases). Per germline, CDR1 SGHRS and CDR2 YFSETQ. V was shortened by 0 bases and J by 4 bases, with 10 bases between the two germline ends. The CDR3 loop spans 15 amino acids. The CDR3 DNA sequence: TGCGCCAGCAGCTTGGCCCCGGGGCTTAATGAAAAACTGTTTTTT. Translation gives CASSLAPGLNEKLFF.

For this clone: Different DNA sequences within this sample yield the same CDR3. The V and J genes are TRBV28 and TRBJ1-1; no definite D call. V gave up 3 bases and J gave up 0 bases, with 8 bases separating them. The germline V gene has CDR1 MDHEN and CDR2 SYDVKM. The CDR3 is 14 amino acids. CDR3 DNA: TGTGCCAGCAGTTTCGGGAGGTTGAACACTGAAGCTTTCTTT. As protein: CASSFGRLNTEAFF.

The chain is built from TRBV2 and TRBJ1-5; 8 bases agree with TRBD1. Germline V gene lookup returns CDR1 SNHLY and CDR2 FYNNEI. This CDR3 region has 20 residues. V trimming: 8 bases; J trimming: 0 bases; junction bases outside the gene matches: 21. The CDR3 loop is CASARGTGQSIGYSNQPQHF. The DNA of the CDR3 is TGTGCCAGCGCAAGAGGGACAGGCCAAAGCATTGGGTATAGCAATCAGCCCCAGCATTTT. Full variable domain (missing parts from reference TRBV2 and TRBJ1-5): EPEVTQTPSHQVTQMGQEVILRCVPISNHLYFYWYRQILGQKVEFLVSFYNNEISEKSEIFDDQFSVERPDGSNFTLKIRSTKLEDSAMYFCASARGTGQSIGYSNQPQHFGDGTRLSIL.

The CDR3: CASSLGGSRLTGELFF. The CDR3 DNA reads as TGTGCCAGCAGCTTGGGGGGTAGCCGACTCACCGGGGAGCTGTTTTTT. This chain joins TRBV5-6 and TRBJ2-2; D uncertain. CDR1 is SGHDT and CDR2 is YYEEEE in the germline V gene. V gave up 0 bases and J gave up 4 bases, with 13 bases separating them. The CDR3 sequence is 16 residues long.

V is TRBV29-1 and J is TRBJ2-1; possible D gene TRBD2, 5 bases. V was trimmed by 5 bases and J by 2 bases, leaving 7 bases between them. CDR1 SQVTM and CDR2 ANQGSEA come from the germline V gene. The CDR3 is 12 amino acids. The CDR3 nucleotides are TGCAGCGTTAAACTAGCCTACAATGAGCAGTTCTTC. Protein sequence: CSVKLAYNEQFF.

The V gene is TRBV19, the J gene TRBJ1-2, with TRBD1 matching over 7 bases. CDR1 LNHDA and CDR2 SQIVND come from the germline V gene (reference sequence). This CDR3 region has 17 residues. Trimming cost V 7 bases and J 4 bases; bases outside gene matches: 18. The CDR3 loop reads CASTGRRTGSFIYGYTF. The CDR3 DNA follows: TGTGCCAGTACCGGGCGGAGGACAGGAAGTTTTATCTATGGCTACACCTTC.

This chain connects TRBV28 to TRBJ2-3, with D unclear. Germline V gene data show CDR1 as MDHEN and CDR2 as SYDVKM. The CDR3 covers 11 residues. Trimming removed 3 bases at V and 6 bases at J, with 4 bases between. The CDR3 here is CASSFDDTQYF. The CDR3, as DNA: TGTGCCAGCAGTTTCGACGATACGCAGTATTTT. The whole variable domain, remainder taken from reference TRBV28 and TRBJ2-3, is DVKVTQSSRYLVKRTGEKVFLECVQDMDHENMFWYRQDPGLGLRLIYFSYDVKMKEKGDIPEGYSVSREKKERFSLILESASTNQTSMYLCASSFDDTQYFGPGTRLTVL.

The V call is TRBV5-4, the J call TRBJ2-1; D might be TRBD2 (5 bases). CDR3 size: 17 residues. Germline V lookup: CDR1 SGHNT, CDR2 YYREEE (reference sequence). Trimming cost V 0 bases and J 3 bases, with 16 bases left between them. The DNA for the CDR3 is TGTGCCAGCAGCTTGGCGGTTGCAGGAGGAGGCTACAATGAGCAGTTCTTC. Translation: CASSLAVAGGGYNEQFF.

This chain joins TRBV27 and TRBJ2-1; 11 bases fit TRBD2. The CDR3 loop spans 17 amino acids. Per germline, CDR1 MNHEY and CDR2 SMNVEV (reference sequence). Germline trimming cut 0 bases from V and 1 base from J; bases unmatched to any gene: 2. The CDR3 DNA sequence: TGTGCCAGCAGTTTATCGGTAGCGGGAGGGTCCTACAATGAGCAGTTCTTC. Amino acids: CASSLSVAGGSYNEQFF.

This clone was detected a few times. The chain links TRBV2 to TRBJ1-5; D call uncertain. There are 15 residues in the CDR3. CDR1 is SNHLY and CDR2 is FYNNEI in the germline V gene. V was pared by 6 bases and J by 1 base, with 13 bases between. CDR3: CASRPGDVSNQPQHF. CDR3 bases: TGTGCCAGCAGGCCCGGGGATGTCAGCAATCAGCCCCAGCATTTT.

This clone was observed a single time. Distinct nucleotide sequences in the sample also encode this CDR3. This chain connects TRBV7-2 to TRBJ2-2; D call uncertain. CDR3 length: 12 amino acids. V lost 0 bases and J 6 bases, leaving 2 bases between the germline ends. Germline CDR1 and CDR2: SGHTA and FQGNSA. The CDR3 DNA reads TGTGCCAGCAGCTTAGCCCCCGGGGAGCTGTTTTTT. Its translation: CASSLAPGELFF.

Only one count was recorded for this clone. The chain couples TRBV19 to TRBJ2-2; maybe TRBD1 (6 bases). Per the germline V gene, CDR1 is LNHDA and CDR2 is SQIVND (reference sequence). With 5 bases removed from V and 4 bases from J, the gap between germline ends came to 23 bases. This CDR3 has 18 residues. The CDR3 nucleotides read TGTGCCAGTAGTGGCCGCGAGGGGGTAGCGATCCTCACCGGGGAGCTGTTTTTT. This translates into CASSGREGVAILTGELFF. The full variable domain, rest sourced from reference TRBV19 and TRBJ2-2, is DGGITQSPKYLFRKEGQNVTLSCEQNLNHDAMYWYRQDPGQGLRLIYYSQIVNDFQKGDIAEGYSVSREKKESFPLTVTSAQKNPTAFYLCASSGREGVAILTGELFFGEGSRLTVL.

The chain links TRBV2 to TRBJ2-5; 8 bases match TRBD1. V was clipped by 5 bases and J by 4 bases; unmatched bases: 9. Germline V CDR1 and CDR2: SNHLY, FYNNEI. CDR3 length equals 15 residues. The CDR3 bases are TGTGCCAGCAGTCCCCGGACAGGGAATGGAGAGACCCAGTACTTC. Its protein is CASSPRTGNGETQYF.

The chain carries TRBV7-9 and TRBJ2-5, with D possibly TRBD2 on 5 matching bases. This CDR3 comprises 14 residues. Trimming took off 5 bases at V and 0 bases at J, with 10 bases between the two ends. Germline CDR1 and CDR2: SEHNR and FQNEAQ (reference sequence). CDR3 loop: CASSRRADQETQYF. The DNA of the CDR3 is TGTGCCAGCAGCAGGCGGGCTGACCAAGAGACCCAGTACTTC.

Turning to this clone: This sample also contains other DNA sequences that code for the same CDR3. The rearrangement links TRBV30 to TRBJ1-1; tentatively, D is TRBD1 (6 bases). Germline CDR1 is GTSNPN and CDR2 is SVGIG (reference sequence). The CDR3 length is 12 residues. The V and J ends lost 2 bases and 4 bases respectively, with 8 bases between them. CDR3 region: CAWSRGGTEAFF. Written as DNA, the CDR3 is TGTGCCTGGAGTAGGGGGGGCACTGAAGCTTTCTTT.

Worth noting for this clone: Other DNA sequences within the sample encode an identical CDR3. DNA of the CDR3: TGTGCCAGCAGCTTAGGTGCTAGCGGTGCCTACGAGCAGTACTTC. This gives the protein CASSLGASGAYEQYF. The rearrangement joins TRBV7-2 to TRBJ2-7; 7 nucleotides match TRBD2. The length of the CDR3 is 15 residues. Germline-derived CDR1 and CDR2 are SGHTA and FQGNSA. V shed 1 base and J 2 bases; nucleotides not matched to a gene: 5.

This clone was seen a single time. V gene TRBV19 combines with J gene TRBJ1-2, with TRBD1 as a possible D gene (5 bases). Trimming removed 8 bases from V and 1 base from J, with 17 bases in between. Germline V gives CDR1 LNHDA, CDR2 SQIVND (reference sequence). This CDR3 contains 15 residues. The CDR3 region is CASCLTGGVNYGYTF. CDR3 nucleotides: TGTGCCAGTTGCCTCACCGGGGGGGTTAACTATGGCTACACCTTC.

The rearrangement uses TRBV5-1 and TRBJ2-7; possible D gene TRBD2, 5 bases. V gave up 0 bases and J gave up 6 bases, with 13 bases separating them. The CDR3 is 14 amino acids. Germline V lookup: CDR1 SGHRS, CDR2 YFSETQ. CDR3 DNA sequence: TGCGCCAGCAGCTTGGAACGGAGGATGGGCGAGCAGTACTTC. It yields the protein CASSLERRMGEQYF. Full variable domain (rest looked up from reference TRBV5-1 and TRBJ2-7): KAGVTQTPRYLIKTRGQQVTLSCSPISGHRSVSWYQQTPGQGLQFLFEYFSETQRNKGNFPGRFSGRQFSNSRSEMNVSTLELGDSALYLCASSLERRMGEQYFGPGTRLTVT.

The chain employs TRBV5-1 and TRBJ1-2; TRBD1 aligns across 9 bases. V trimming: 2 bases; J trimming: 8 bases; junction bases outside the gene matches: 7. Per the germline V gene, CDR1 is SGHRS and CDR2 is YFSETQ. The length of the CDR3 is 14 residues. The CDR3 coding sequence is TGCGCCAGCAGCTTCCTACAGGGGGCGCGGGGCTACACCTTC. Protein sequence: CASSFLQGARGYTF.

The V and J genes are TRBV6-5 and TRBJ1-2, with unresolved D. Trimming cost V 4 bases and J 7 bases, with 7 bases left between them. From germline, CDR1 is MNHEY and CDR2 SVGAGI. This CDR3 region has 11 residues. The CDR3 protein is CASSSRTGYTF. The DNA for the CDR3 is TGTGCCAGCAGTTCCCGTACTGGCTACACCTTC.

Note on this clone: Other nucleotide sequences from this sample produce the same CDR3. The CDR3 DNA sequence: TGCGCCAGCAGCCATGACTCCTACGAGCAGTACTTC. It codes for CASSHDSYEQYF. The rearrangement joins TRBV4-1 to TRBJ2-7; D call uncertain. Germline V gene data show CDR1 as MGHRA and CDR2 as YSYEKL. This CDR3 spans 12 amino acids. Trimming removed 3 bases from V and 0 bases from J, with 3 bases in between.

This clone appeared once. The CDR3 DNA sequence: TGTGCCTGGAGTGTACGCGGCAGGGGGGCCCAATCTCTCTACGAGCAGTACTTC. Translating gives CAWSVRGRGAQSLYEQYF. This chain connects TRBV30 to TRBJ2-7; D may be TRBD1 (7 bases). The CDR3 is 18 amino acids. The germline V and J ends were trimmed by 0 bases and 3 bases, with 24 bases remaining between them. From germline, CDR1 is GTSNPN and CDR2 SVGIG (reference sequence).

This chain connects TRBV6-6 to TRBJ2-1; D perhaps matches TRBD2 (5 bases). In germline, CDR1 is MNHNY, CDR2 SVGAGI (reference sequence). The V and J ends lost 2 bases and 2 bases respectively, with 10 bases between them. CDR3 length equals 15 residues. CDR3 bases: TGTGCCAGCAGTTACGAAGCGGCGACCTACAATGAGCAGTTCTTC. This translates into CASSYEAATYNEQFF.